In its sample, the clone carrying this T cell receptor beta chain was seen a few times. The sample holds other DNA sequences that translate to the same CDR3. The data stem from a study of blood T cell repertoires in COVID-19. Study-wide background: The United States, Italy and Spain were the sources of the acute and convalescent COVID-19 samples. T cells, B-cell-depleted T cells, or PBMCs provided the cDNA or gDNA that served as material.

Germline-derived CDR1 and CDR2 are MDHEN and SYDVKM. This CDR3 spans 12 amino acids. V was trimmed by 8 bases and J by 4 bases, leaving 11 bases between them. Original processing methods: Reference gene primer amplification in the assay estimated nucleated cell counts. Method: immunoSEQ multiplex PCR; TCRdb's copy keeps in-frame clones and lacks some. V, J and clone size were drawn from that table, and D and trimming were deduced from the DNA. The sample holds some 490,000 clones, approximately 85% seen once. The sequence was obtained from a human donor in a cohort sampled during active COVID-19. The chain combines TRBV28 with TRBJ1-1, with TRBD1 as a possible D gene (5 bases). Sequenced material: peripheral blood. CDR3 in DNA: TGTGCCAGCTCAACAGGAACCACTGAAGCTTTCTTT. This translates into CASSTGTTEAFF.